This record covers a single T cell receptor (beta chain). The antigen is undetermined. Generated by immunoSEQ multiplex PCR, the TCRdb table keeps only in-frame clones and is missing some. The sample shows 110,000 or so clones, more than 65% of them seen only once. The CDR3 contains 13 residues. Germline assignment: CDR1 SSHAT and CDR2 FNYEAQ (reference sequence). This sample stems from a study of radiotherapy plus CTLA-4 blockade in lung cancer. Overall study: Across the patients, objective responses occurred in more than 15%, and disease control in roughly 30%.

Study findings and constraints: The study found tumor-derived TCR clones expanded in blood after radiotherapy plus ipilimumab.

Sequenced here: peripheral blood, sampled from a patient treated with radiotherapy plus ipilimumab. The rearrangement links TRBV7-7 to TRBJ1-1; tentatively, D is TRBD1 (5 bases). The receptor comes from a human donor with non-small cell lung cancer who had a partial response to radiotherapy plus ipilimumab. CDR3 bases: TGTGCTGGCAGTTCCGACAGGAACACTGAAGCTTTCTTT. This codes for CAGSSDRNTEAFF.